This is a list of T cell receptor beta chains from one sample in a study of shared clonotypes between healthy human individuals. The protocol was immunoSEQ multiplex PCR, while the TCRdb copy is restricted to in-frame clones and leaves out a portion. The table lists some 1,400,000 clones, roughly 97% of them singletons, with approximately 1.2% in the top ten. Sequenced: naive CD4+ T cells sorted from blood. The receptors shown here come from a young man in good health. CDR3s include the opening cysteine and the closing phenylalanine or tryptophan. Each record gives: clone size, V gene, J gene, D gene, CDR3 DNA, CDR3 protein. The D gene is left open where the match is weak. Rows give clone size only sometimes, using once, few, many, or a class for an expanded clone.

-	TRBV6-6	TRBJ2-2	-	TGTGCCAGCACCATGGACACTCACACCGGGGAGCTGTTTTTT	CASTMDTHTGELFF
-	TRBV15	TRBJ1-1	-	TGTGCCACCAGCAGAGGAAGGGTCGACACTGAAGCTTTCTTT	CATSRGRVDTEAFF
-	TRBV28	TRBJ2-7	-	TGTGCCAGCCGTGGGGGCGGGAGCTCCTACGAGCAGTACTTC	CASRGGGSSYEQYF
-	TRBV7-8	TRBJ2-3	-	TGTGCCAGCAGCTTAGCGCGGGAAGTCGAGGGTTTCCCCGCAGATACGCAGTATTTT	CASSLAREVEGFPADTQYF
-	TRBV6-5	TRBJ2-5	-	TGTGCCAGCAGTTCGTGGGGAGCGGAGACCCAGTACTTC	CASSSWGAETQYF
once	TRBV27	TRBJ2-7	TRBD2	TGTGCCAGCAGTCCCCTCGGCTTGGGCGGGAGTTACTCCCACGAGCAGTACTTC	CASSPLGLGGSYSHEQYF
-	TRBV10-2	TRBJ1-5	TRBD1	TGCGCCAGCCCCAAATGGGACAGGACAAATCAGCCCCAGCATTTT	CASPKWDRTNQPQHF
-	TRBV7-2	TRBJ2-7	-	TGTGCCAGCAGCTTATACGGTGCAGGAGGATACGAGCAGTACTTC	CASSLYGAGGYEQYF
-	TRBV6-5	TRBJ2-7	-	TGTGCCAGCAGACGGGGAGGGGGTGGCTACGAGCAGTACTTC	CASRRGGGGYEQYF
-	TRBV7-6	TRBJ2-1	TRBD1	TGTGCCAGCAGCCCCTGGACAGGGCCCTACAATGAGCAGTTCTTC	CASSPWTGPYNEQFF
-	TRBV5-4	TRBJ1-2	-	TGTGCCAGCAGCTCCTATCCCCTATCGAAGAGGAACTATGGCTACACCTTC	CASSSYPLSKRNYGYTF
-	TRBV6-1	TRBJ1-4	-	TGTGCCAGCGGCAGGGAAAATTATGAAAAACTGTTTTTT	CASGRENYEKLFF
-	TRBV27	TRBJ2-2	TRBD1	TGTGCCAGCAGTACACGGACAGGGGGTTCGCCCGTTTACGGCACCGGGGAGCTGTTTTTT	CASSTRTGGSPVYGTGELFF
-	TRBV5-1	TRBJ2-1	TRBD2	TGCGCCAGCAGCTTGGACGGGACTACATACAATGAGCAGTTCTTC	CASSLDGTTYNEQFF
-	TRBV5-4	TRBJ2-5	-	TGTGCCAGCAGCTTGATCGGAGTTAAGGGAGGAGAGACCCAGTACTTC	CASSLIGVKGGETQYF
-	TRBV9	TRBJ1-1	-	TGTGCCAGCAGCGTAAGGGCACGCGGGGACACTGAAGCTTTCTTT	CASSVRARGDTEAFF
-	TRBV14	TRBJ2-7	TRBD1	TGTGCCAGCAGCCAGGCCGGGACAGGGTTTAAGCAGTACTTC	CASSQAGTGFKQYF
-	TRBV7-2	TRBJ2-5	TRBD2	TGTGCCAGCAGCCTGGGGGGGTATCAAGAGACCCAGTACTTC	CASSLGGYQETQYF
-	TRBV19	TRBJ2-7	TRBD1	TGTGCCAGTAGTATAGGTGGACAGGGGAGATACGAGCAGTACTTC	CASSIGGQGRYEQYF
-	TRBV5-4	TRBJ2-2	-	TGTGCCAGCAGCTTGCGAGCGTACGCCGGGGAGCTGTTTTTT	CASSLRAYAGELFF
-	TRBV27	TRBJ1-1	-	TGTGCCAGCAGTTTTTGGAGGGAAGGCACTGAAGCTTTCTTT	CASSFWREGTEAFF
-	TRBV7-8	TRBJ1-4	TRBD1	TGTGCCAGCAGCCCCCGGGACAGGGGTAATGAAAAACTGTTTTTT	CASSPRDRGNEKLFF
-	TRBV7-3	TRBJ2-1	-	TGTGCCAGCAGCCCTTTGGCGGTAGGGATCGGCCATGAGCAGTTCTTC	CASSPLAVGIGHEQFF
-	TRBV7-9	TRBJ2-2	-	TGTGCCAGCAGCTTAGCGAAAACCGGGGAGCTGTTTTTT	CASSLAKTGELFF
-	TRBV29-1	TRBJ1-4	TRBD1	TGCAGCGTTGCCCCGACAGGGCCCATCTCTAATGAAAAACTGTTTTTT	CSVAPTGPISNEKLFF
-	TRBV28	TRBJ1-1	-	TGTGCCAGCAGTTTTAGCGGGACTCCTAACACTGAAGCTTTCTTT	CASSFSGTPNTEAFF
-	TRBV27	TRBJ2-2	-	TGTGCCAGCAGTTTAAAAAACACCGGGGAGCTGTTTTTT	CASSLKNTGELFF
-	TRBV19	TRBJ1-1	-	TGTGCCAGTAGTTCCAGGGGCGCTGAAGCTTTCTTT	CASSSRGAEAFF
-	TRBV7-2	TRBJ2-7	TRBD2	TGTGCCAGCAGCTCTAGAGGGACTAGCGGCTACGAGCAGTACTTC	CASSSRGTSGYEQYF
-	TRBV9	TRBJ1-5	-	TGTGCCAGCAGCGCAGAGCAAAATCAGCCCCAGCATTTT	CASSAEQNQPQHF
-	TRBV9	TRBJ2-5	TRBD2	TGTGCCAGCACGGTTAGCGGGAGGGCCCCAGAGACCCAGTACTTC	CASTVSGRAPETQYF
-	TRBV27	TRBJ2-7	-	TGTGCCAGCAGTTTGGCCGGGACCACCCACGAGCAGTACTTC	CASSLAGTTHEQYF
once	TRBV5-1	TRBJ2-7	TRBD1	TGCGCCAGCAGCTCAGGGACAGGAGGTATTTACGAGCAGTACTTC	CASSSGTGGIYEQYF
-	TRBV18	TRBJ1-4	TRBD1	TGTGCCAGCTCACCAGACAGGGGACTGTTTTTT	CASSPDRGLFF
once	TRBV5-1	TRBJ2-5	-	TGCGCCAGCAGCTTGGGCGGGTTGGAGACCCAGTACTTC	CASSLGGLETQYF
-	TRBV10-3	TRBJ2-3	TRBD2	TGTGCCAGCAGTTTCCGACTAGCGGGAGGGCCAGATACGCAGTATTTT	CASSFRLAGGPDTQYF
-	TRBV7-6	TRBJ2-5	TRBD1	TGTGCCAGCAGCTTAGGCCGGGACAGGGTCGAGACCCAGTACTTC	CASSLGRDRVETQYF
-	TRBV27	TRBJ2-1	TRBD1	TGTGCCAGCAGCAACCGACAGGGTCATGAGCAGTTCTTC	CASSNRQGHEQFF
-	TRBV4-1	TRBJ2-7	TRBD2	TGCGCCAGCAGCCAGCTGAAGCGGGATGCATTCTACGAGCAGTACTTC	CASSQLKRDAFYEQYF
-	TRBV11-2	TRBJ2-1	TRBD2	TGTGCCAGCAGCTTAGATCCTAGCGGTAGCTCCTACAATGAGCAGTTCTTC	CASSLDPSGSSYNEQFF
-	TRBV27	TRBJ2-7	-	TGTGCCAGCAGTGGCCCTCGGGGGCTGGCCTACGAGCAGTACTTC	CASSGPRGLAYEQYF
-	TRBV4-1	TRBJ2-1	TRBD2	TGCGCCAGCAGCCAAGCGGGAGGGCCCTATGAGCAGTTCTTC	CASSQAGGPYEQFF
-	TRBV7-3	TRBJ2-1	TRBD2	TGTGCCAGCAGCTTAAGAGGACTAGCGGGAGTCCATGAGCAGTTCTTC	CASSLRGLAGVHEQFF
few	TRBV5-1	TRBJ1-2	TRBD1	TGCGCCAGCAGCTTGGGACAGGGGGATGGCTACACCTTC	CASSLGQGDGYTF
-	TRBV28	TRBJ2-3	-	TGTGCCAGCAGTTTAGAGGGGGTTGGGCAGTCCGCCGTGTATACGCAGTATTTT	CASSLEGVGQSAVYTQYF